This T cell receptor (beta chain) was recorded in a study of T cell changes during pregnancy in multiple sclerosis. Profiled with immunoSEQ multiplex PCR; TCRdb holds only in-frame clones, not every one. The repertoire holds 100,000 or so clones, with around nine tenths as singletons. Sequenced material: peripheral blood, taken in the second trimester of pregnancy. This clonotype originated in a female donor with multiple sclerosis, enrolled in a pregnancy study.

CDR3 nucleotides: TGTGCCAGCAGCCTAGGGGGGGCCCAGCCCCAGCATTTT. It codes for CASSLGGAQPQHF. The rearrangement uses TRBV2 and TRBJ1-5; a possible D gene is TRBD1 (6 bases). CDR3 length: 13 residues. CDR1 and CDR2 from the germline V gene are SNHLY and FYNNEI. V lost 6 bases and J lost 7, with 13 bases in between.